A selection of T cell receptor beta chains follows, all from one sample in a study of T cell repertoires in aging, cancer and after chemotherapy. One entry per CDR3 protein results from TCRdb running MiXCR on the multiplex PCR reads. The sample holds thousands of distinct CDR3 sequences; roughly 35% are singletons and the top ten take more than 4%. The sequencing sample was made of blood. The receptor source for this set is a human donor in good health. Each CDR3 is given with its conserved first and last residue. Each record gives: clone size, J gene, D gene, V gene, CDR3 DNA, CDR3 protein. The D gene is left open where the match is weak. Clone size is not always given. Where it is, it says once, few, many or a class for expanded clones.

clone_size: few; j_call: TRBJ2-2; d_call: NA; v_call: TRBV11-2; cdr3_nt: TGTGCCAGCATCCCCGGGCTAGCGTGGAACACCGGGGAGCTGTTTTTT; cdr3_aa: CASIPGLAWNTGELFF
clone_size: NA; j_call: TRBJ1-6; d_call: NA; v_call: TRBV7-3; cdr3_nt: TGTGCCAGCAGCTTGGGGGTTGGGAATTCACCCCTCCACTTT; cdr3_aa: CASSLGVGNSPLHF
clone_size: NA; j_call: TRBJ2-1; d_call: TRBD2; v_call: TRBV10-3; cdr3_nt: TGTGCCATCAGCGTGCTAGCGGGGGGTACCTACAATGAGCAGTTCTTC; cdr3_aa: CAISVLAGGTYNEQFF
clone_size: medium-sized; j_call: TRBJ2-3; d_call: TRBD1; v_call: TRBV19; cdr3_nt: TGTGCCAGCAAGCGTTTGGGGACAGGGAGTACAGATACGCAGTATTTT; cdr3_aa: CASKRLGTGSTDTQYF
clone_size: NA; j_call: TRBJ2-1; d_call: TRBD2; v_call: TRBV19; cdr3_nt: TGTGCCAGTAGTATAGTAGGACTAAAGACTAGCGGGAGAGTCGACAATGAGCAGTTCTTC; cdr3_aa: CASSIVGLKTSGRVDNEQFF
clone_size: medium-sized; j_call: TRBJ2-1; d_call: NA; v_call: TRBV6-5; cdr3_nt: TGTGCCAGCAGACCTGACGGGGACAATGAGCAGTTCTTC; cdr3_aa: CASRPDGDNEQFF
clone_size: NA; j_call: TRBJ2-6; d_call: NA; v_call: TRBV5-6; cdr3_nt: TGTGCCAGCAGCTTGGCCGGGACACCTGACTCTGGGGCCAACGTCCTGACTTTC; cdr3_aa: CASSLAGTPDSGANVLTF
clone_size: few; j_call: TRBJ1-5; d_call: NA; v_call: TRBV19; cdr3_nt: TGTGCCAGTAGTATCGCCAGGGTCAATCAGCCCCAGCATTTT; cdr3_aa: CASSIARVNQPQHF
clone_size: few; j_call: TRBJ2-1; d_call: TRBD2; v_call: TRBV7-2; cdr3_nt: TGTGCCAGCATTCCCGGGACTAACTACAATGAGCAGTTCTTC; cdr3_aa: CASIPGTNYNEQFF
clone_size: NA; j_call: TRBJ2-1; d_call: TRBD2; v_call: TRBV7-6; cdr3_nt: TGTGCCAGCAGCTCGCTAGCGGGGGGGGTCAATGAGCAGTTCTTC; cdr3_aa: CASSSLAGGVNEQFF
clone_size: NA; j_call: TRBJ2-7; d_call: NA; v_call: TRBV5-1; cdr3_nt: TGCGCCAGCAGCTTGGCGAGAGGAGGTCACTACGAGCAGTACTTC; cdr3_aa: CASSLARGGHYEQYF
clone_size: NA; j_call: TRBJ2-1; d_call: NA; v_call: TRBV19; cdr3_nt: TGTGCCACCAAAAGGACAGTTTCGCGCAATGAGCAGTTCTTC; cdr3_aa: CATKRTVSRNEQFF
clone_size: large; j_call: TRBJ2-1; d_call: TRBD1; v_call: TRBV11-1; cdr3_nt: TGTGCCAGCAGTCCGCAGGGGGCAACGAATGAGCAGTTCTTC; cdr3_aa: CASSPQGATNEQFF
clone_size: few; j_call: TRBJ2-7; d_call: NA; v_call: TRBV19; cdr3_nt: TGTGCCAGTAGTATCGGACGGGACTACGAGCAGTACTTC; cdr3_aa: CASSIGRDYEQYF
clone_size: few; j_call: TRBJ2-7; d_call: TRBD2; v_call: TRBV6-5; cdr3_nt: TGTGCCAGCAGTTACTCGTATACTAGCGGAGGTTCAGGGGTCTACGAGCAGTACTTC; cdr3_aa: CASSYSYTSGGSGVYEQYF
clone_size: NA; j_call: TRBJ1-1; d_call: NA; v_call: TRBV12-3/TRBV12-4; cdr3_nt: TGTGCCAGCAGTTTGAGCCAGGTCGTGGCTTTCTTT; cdr3_aa: CASSLSQVVAFF
clone_size: few; j_call: TRBJ1-3; d_call: NA; v_call: TRBV6-1; cdr3_nt: TGTGCCAGCAGACTACAGGAGACTGGAAACACCATATATTTT; cdr3_aa: CASRLQETGNTIYF
clone_size: few; j_call: TRBJ1-2; d_call: NA; v_call: TRBV19; cdr3_nt: TGTGCCAGTAGCAACCCCGACGGCTATGGCTACACCTTC; cdr3_aa: CASSNPDGYGYTF
clone_size: medium-sized; j_call: TRBJ2-2; d_call: TRBD2; v_call: TRBV5-6; cdr3_nt: TGTGCCAGCAGCCGGGGGGTGAAGGACACCGGGGAGCTGTTTTTT; cdr3_aa: CASSRGVKDTGELFF
clone_size: few; j_call: TRBJ2-2; d_call: TRBD1; v_call: TRBV6-6; cdr3_nt: TGTGCCAGCACCCCGGACAGGGCGGCCACCGGGGAGCTGTTTTTT; cdr3_aa: CASTPDRAATGELFF
clone_size: medium-sized; j_call: TRBJ1-1; d_call: NA; v_call: TRBV29-1; cdr3_nt: TGCAGCGTTTCCAGGGGCTTCGGCACTGAAGCTTTCTTT; cdr3_aa: CSVSRGFGTEAFF
clone_size: NA; j_call: TRBJ2-2; d_call: NA; v_call: TRBV27; cdr3_nt: TGTGCCAGCAGTTTAGGCGGGCAGGTGGACACCGGGGAGCTGTTTTTT; cdr3_aa: CASSLGGQVDTGELFF
clone_size: NA; j_call: TRBJ2-2; d_call: TRBD2; v_call: TRBV18; cdr3_nt: TGTGCCAGCTCACCGCCGTCGAAAGCGGGAGCTACCGGGGAGCTGTTTTTT; cdr3_aa: CASSPPSKAGATGELFF
clone_size: few; j_call: TRBJ2-2; d_call: NA; v_call: TRBV19; cdr3_nt: TGTGCCAGTAGTATAGGTGCCGGGACCGAGTTACCCGGGGAGCTGTTTTTT; cdr3_aa: CASSIGAGTELPGELFF
clone_size: NA; j_call: TRBJ1-6; d_call: NA; v_call: TRBV7-2; cdr3_nt: TGTGCCAGCAGCTTAAGTGTTTATTCACCCCTCCACTTT; cdr3_aa: CASSLSVYSPLHF
clone_size: few; j_call: TRBJ1-4; d_call: NA; v_call: TRBV7-6; cdr3_nt: TGTGCCAGCAGCTTAGCGGAAGGGATGGCAACTAATGAAAAACTGTTTTTT; cdr3_aa: CASSLAEGMATNEKLFF
clone_size: NA; j_call: TRBJ1-1; d_call: TRBD1; v_call: TRBV19; cdr3_nt: TGTGCCAGTAGTATGGAACAGGGGATAGCTGAAGCTTTCTTT; cdr3_aa: CASSMEQGIAEAFF
clone_size: NA; j_call: TRBJ2-7; d_call: TRBD1; v_call: TRBV15; cdr3_nt: TGTGCCACCAGCCGCGGACAGGGGATCTCCTACGAGCAGTACTTC; cdr3_aa: CATSRGQGISYEQYF
clone_size: NA; j_call: TRBJ1-1; d_call: NA; v_call: TRBV6-5; cdr3_nt: TGTGCCAGCAGTTACGCCGCGAACACTGAAGCTTTCTTT; cdr3_aa: CASSYAANTEAFF
clone_size: once; j_call: TRBJ2-3; d_call: TRBD2; v_call: TRBV27; cdr3_nt: TGTGCCAGCAGTTCCTTCCGGGGGGGCGGGTATACGCAGTATTTT; cdr3_aa: CASSSFRGGGYTQYF
clone_size: medium-sized; j_call: TRBJ2-5; d_call: NA; v_call: TRBV29-1; cdr3_nt: TGCAGCGTTGAAGCCTTGGTAGAGACCCAGTACTTC; cdr3_aa: CSVEALVETQYF
clone_size: medium-sized; j_call: TRBJ2-3; d_call: NA; v_call: TRBV27; cdr3_nt: TGTGCCAGCAGTTTGATCGGCACAGATACGCAGTATTTT; cdr3_aa: CASSLIGTDTQYF
clone_size: large; j_call: TRBJ2-6; d_call: NA; v_call: TRBV29-1; cdr3_nt: TGCAGCGTGGGCTCTGGGGCCAACGTCCTGACTTTC; cdr3_aa: CSVGSGANVLTF
clone_size: few; j_call: TRBJ1-6; d_call: NA; v_call: TRBV27; cdr3_nt: TGTGCCAGCAGTTTCGGGACCTTTTCACCCCTCCACTTT; cdr3_aa: CASSFGTFSPLHF
clone_size: NA; j_call: TRBJ1-4; d_call: TRBD1; v_call: TRBV5-5; cdr3_nt: TGTGCCAGCAGCACCGACAGGGCGTCTAATGAAAAACTGTTTTTT; cdr3_aa: CASSTDRASNEKLFF
clone_size: NA; j_call: TRBJ2-1; d_call: TRBD2; v_call: TRBV7-6; cdr3_nt: TGTGCCAGCAGCCTAGCCCTAGCGGGCTCCTACAATGAGCAGTTCTTC; cdr3_aa: CASSLALAGSYNEQFF
clone_size: NA; j_call: TRBJ2-7; d_call: NA; v_call: TRBV5-6; cdr3_nt: TGTGCCAGCAGCTTCAGGAACTCCTACGAGCAGTACTTC; cdr3_aa: CASSFRNSYEQYF
clone_size: medium-sized; j_call: TRBJ2-1; d_call: TRBD2; v_call: TRBV29-1; cdr3_nt: TGCAGCGTTGTCCCTAGCGGGAGCTTTGAGCAGTTCTTC; cdr3_aa: CSVVPSGSFEQFF
clone_size: NA; j_call: TRBJ1-1; d_call: NA; v_call: TRBV19; cdr3_nt: TGTGCCAGTACCGTCGGGGGAGCTGAAGCTTTCTTT; cdr3_aa: CASTVGGAEAFF
clone_size: NA; j_call: TRBJ2-7; d_call: NA; v_call: TRBV5-6; cdr3_nt: TGTGCCAGCAGCCCCCTCGGAGGCCCCTACGAGCAGTACTTC; cdr3_aa: CASSPLGGPYEQYF
clone_size: NA; j_call: TRBJ2-1; d_call: TRBD1; v_call: TRBV29-1; cdr3_nt: TGCAGCTCCAGAGGGGCAGGGGGTTTGAATAAGCAATTCTTC; cdr3_aa: CSSRGAGGLNKQFF
clone_size: NA; j_call: TRBJ1-2; d_call: NA; v_call: TRBV5-5; cdr3_nt: TGTGCCAGCAGCTTGGGGACAGACCCCTATGGCTACACCTTC; cdr3_aa: CASSLGTDPYGYTF
clone_size: NA; j_call: TRBJ2-5; d_call: NA; v_call: TRBV7-6; cdr3_nt: TGTGCCAGCAGCTTAGGCATAAGAGAGACCCAGTACTTC; cdr3_aa: CASSLGIRETQYF
clone_size: NA; j_call: TRBJ2-2; d_call: NA; v_call: TRBV12-3/TRBV12-4; cdr3_nt: TGTGCCAGCAGTTTTCGGCCAACCCTGGACACCGGGGAGCTGTTTTTT; cdr3_aa: CASSFRPTLDTGELFF
clone_size: NA; j_call: TRBJ2-1; d_call: NA; v_call: TRBV5-1; cdr3_nt: TGCGCCAGCAGCTTGTCCGGGGGCGGGACGAGCTCCTACAATGAGCAGTTCTTC; cdr3_aa: CASSLSGGGTSSYNEQFF
clone_size: NA; j_call: TRBJ2-1; d_call: TRBD2; v_call: TRBV11-2; cdr3_nt: TGTGCCAGCAGCTTACTAGCGGCAAGGGCGGGGGAGCAGTTCTTC; cdr3_aa: CASSLLAARAGEQFF
clone_size: NA; j_call: TRBJ2-3; d_call: NA; v_call: TRBV30; cdr3_nt: TGTGCTTGCTCAGGGGTAGGCACAGATACGAAGTATTTT; cdr3_aa: CACSGVGTDTKYF
clone_size: few; j_call: TRBJ1-1; d_call: NA; v_call: TRBV11-1; cdr3_nt: TGTGCCAGCAGCTTGAACGGGGTGAACACTGAAGCTTTCTTT; cdr3_aa: CASSLNGVNTEAFF
clone_size: few; j_call: TRBJ2-5; d_call: NA; v_call: TRBV10-3; cdr3_nt: TGTGCCATCAATGGCGGGCCCGGGGGTGGGGAGACCCAGTACTTC; cdr3_aa: CAINGGPGGGETQYF
clone_size: NA; j_call: TRBJ1-6; d_call: NA; v_call: TRBV30; cdr3_nt: TGTGCCTGGATGCGGGGCTCCTATAATTCACCCCTCCACTTT; cdr3_aa: CAWMRGSYNSPLHF
clone_size: NA; j_call: TRBJ1-5; d_call: NA; v_call: TRBV6-4; cdr3_nt: TGTGCCAGCAGTGCGGCCTCTGGGAGCAATCAGCCCCAGCATTTT; cdr3_aa: CASSAASGSNQPQHF
clone_size: NA; j_call: TRBJ1-2; d_call: NA; v_call: TRBV27; cdr3_nt: TGTGCCAGCAGTTTACGGGGAAACTATGGCTACACCTTC; cdr3_aa: CASSLRGNYGYTF
clone_size: once; j_call: TRBJ2-3; d_call: NA; v_call: TRBV29-1; cdr3_nt: TGCAGCGTTGGGGGGGGGGGGGCGCTCCGGACAGATACGCAGTATTTT; cdr3_aa: CSVGGGGALRTDTQYF
clone_size: NA; j_call: TRBJ1-1; d_call: TRBD1; v_call: TRBV6-1; cdr3_nt: TGTGCCAGCAGTGAAGCGCTTCTAAGGACAGGGTATGCTGAAGCTTTCTTT; cdr3_aa: CASSEALLRTGYAEAFF
clone_size: large; j_call: TRBJ1-5; d_call: NA; v_call: TRBV19; cdr3_nt: TGTGCCAGTAGTTCTACTTTGCCCCAGCATTTT; cdr3_aa: CASSSTLPQHF
clone_size: NA; j_call: TRBJ2-7; d_call: NA; v_call: TRBV5-4; cdr3_nt: TGTGCCAGCAGCTTGGGCCGGGACCGAGCCTACGAGCAGTACTTC; cdr3_aa: CASSLGRDRAYEQYF
clone_size: NA; j_call: TRBJ2-1; d_call: NA; v_call: TRBV6-5; cdr3_nt: TGTGCCAGCACTTCGACTATACACAATGAGCAGTTCTTC; cdr3_aa: CASTSTIHNEQFF
clone_size: once; j_call: TRBJ1-1; d_call: NA; v_call: TRBV27; cdr3_nt: TGTGCCAGCAGCCCTCAGGGTACTGGCACTGAAGCTTTCTTT; cdr3_aa: CASSPQGTGTEAFF
clone_size: medium-sized; j_call: TRBJ1-4; d_call: NA; v_call: TRBV13; cdr3_nt: TGTGCCAGCAGCTTGAGGTCGTGGGTTAATGAAAAACTGTTTTTT; cdr3_aa: CASSLRSWVNEKLFF
clone_size: few; j_call: TRBJ2-7; d_call: TRBD2; v_call: TRBV15; cdr3_nt: TGTGCCACCAGCAGGGTAGCGGGAGGGTCCTACGAGCAGTACTTC; cdr3_aa: CATSRVAGGSYEQYF